This T cell receptor (beta chain) originates from a study of CD8 T cells in ankylosing spondylitis. Study-level results: Among TCR beta sequences, a motif of several highly homologous variants appeared characteristic of ankylosing spondylitis blood. The clones that were linked to disease were reported to be significantly enriched in matched synovial fluid samples from ankylosing spondylitis patients. There were earlier reports of some motif variants in reactive arthritis synovial fluid and blood.

Germline V gene lookup returns CDR1 MDHEN and CDR2 SYDVKM. The CDR3 is 15 amino acids. V lost 5 bases and J 5 bases, leaving 18 bases between the germline ends. This clonotype was counted many times. The antigen is not known. TCRdb used MiXCR to reprocess the 5' RACE reads, holding one entry per CDR3 protein. The sample records around 480,000 distinct CDR3 sequences, over 15% being singletons. The chain couples TRBV28 to TRBJ1-1; the D gene is possibly TRBD1 (6 bases). The sample comprised blood, either unsorted or a sorted T cell fraction (not recorded which). The receptor's source is a male donor with ankylosing spondylitis. CDR3 DNA: TGTGCCAGCAGTCTGACTTGGGGGGCGGAAACTGAAGCTTTCTTT. It is translated as CASSLTWGAETEAFF.